Listed below are T cell receptor beta chains from one sample, sequenced in a study of T cells after yellow fever vaccination. Using its own MiXCR run on the 5' RACE reads, TCRdb lists one record per CDR3 protein. The sample includes some 250,000 distinct CDR3 sequences, 3.6% of them seen just once. Material: PBMCs, obtained 15 days after the yellow fever booster vaccination. The receptors were sampled from a man in his late teens or twenties who received the YFV17D yellow fever vaccine. Both conserved end residues are part of each CDR3. D genes are given only for firm matches. Only part of the rows carry a size: once, few, many, or a class if the clone is expanded.

TRBJ2-2	TRBV20-1	many	TRBD2	TGCAGTGCCCTAGCGGGGGGATTAGACACCGGGGAGCTGTTTTTT	CSALAGGLDTGELFF
TRBJ1-5	TRBV4-1	many	TRBD1	TGCGCCAGCAGCCAAGAAGCCCCTCGACAGGGAAGTCAGCCCCAGCATTTT	CASSQEAPRQGSQPQHF
TRBJ2-6	TRBV18	many	NA	TGTGCCAGCTCGCGCCGGGCAATCTCTGGGGCCAACGTCCTGACTTTC	CASSRRAISGANVLTF
TRBJ1-2	TRBV5-1	many	NA	TGCGCCAGCAGCTACCGTCTGGGAAGCAGCGATGGCTACACCTTC	CASSYRLGSSDGYTF
TRBJ1-2	TRBV12-3/TRBV12-4	many	NA	TGTGCCAGCAGTTTAGGGGGGAACGGCTACACCTTC	CASSLGGNGYTF
TRBJ2-3	TRBV5-6	many	TRBD1	TGTGCCAGCAGCTTGGACAGGGGCCCCACAGATACGCAGTATTTT	CASSLDRGPTDTQYF
TRBJ2-5	TRBV28	many	NA	TGTGCCAGCAGTTTACGCGGCGGCTTCCAAGAGACCCAGTACTTC	CASSLRGGFQETQYF
TRBJ1-1	TRBV18	many	NA	TGTGCCAGCTCACTTGACAAGAACACTGAAGCTTTCTTT	CASSLDKNTEAFF
TRBJ1-1	TRBV5-6	many	NA	TGTGCCAGCAGCTTGTGGCGCAGTAACACTGAAGCTTTCTTT	CASSLWRSNTEAFF
TRBJ2-1	TRBV4-2	NA	NA	TGTGCCAGCAGCCAAGATGCAGCGGATGACTACAATGAGCAGTTCTTC	CASSQDAADDYNEQFF
TRBJ2-3	TRBV7-3	many	TRBD2	TGTGCCAGCTCCCTGGTGGGAGGGGTCGGCACAGATACGCAGTATTTT	CASSLVGGVGTDTQYF
TRBJ2-2	TRBV4-1	many	NA	TGCGCCAGCAGCCAAGGGAGAGGGGGGAAGCCCGGGGAGCTGTTTTTT	CASSQGRGGKPGELFF
TRBJ2-5	TRBV18	many	NA	TGTGCCAGCTCACCACAGCGCCAGGGAAGGTTGGAGACCCAGTACTTC	CASSPQRQGRLETQYF
TRBJ2-2	TRBV21-1	many	NA	TGTGCCAGCAGTAAAACCGGGGGACACCCGAACACCGGGGAGCTGTTTTTT	CASSKTGGHPNTGELFF
TRBJ2-2	TRBV20-1	many	NA	TGCAGTGCCCTAGTTCCTAACACCGGGGAGCTGTTTTTT	CSALVPNTGELFF
TRBJ1-6	TRBV12-3/TRBV12-4	NA	TRBD1	TGTGCCAGCAGTTTGCTACGGACAGGGAATTCACCCCTCCACTTT	CASSLLRTGNSPLHF
TRBJ2-1	TRBV7-9	many	TRBD2	TGTGCCAGCGAGGGAGGGAAAGACAATGAGCAGTTCTTC	CASEGGKDNEQFF
TRBJ1-5	TRBV15	NA	NA	TGTGCCACCAGCAGTGGTGGGGCGGATCAGCCCCAGCATTTT	CATSSGGADQPQHF
TRBJ1-4	TRBV4-1	many	NA	TGCGCCAGCAGCCAAGATCGGGGCAGGGGTTGGGAAAAACTGTTTTTT	CASSQDRGRGWEKLFF
TRBJ2-3	TRBV5-4	few	NA	TGTGCCAGCAGCCCCCCCTTAGCAGATACGCAGTATTTT	CASSPPLADTQYF
TRBJ1-3	TRBV18	many	TRBD1	TGTGCCAGCTCACCACCGGGGACAGGCCCCTCTGGAAACACCATATATTTT	CASSPPGTGPSGNTIYF
TRBJ2-5	TRBV7-9	NA	TRBD2	TGTGCCAGCAGCCCGACCGGGACTAGCGGGGGAGAGACCCAGTACTTC	CASSPTGTSGGETQYF
TRBJ2-3	TRBV7-2	many	TRBD2	TGTGCCAGCAGCTTAGCGCCGGGACTAGCCACAGATACGCAGTATTTT	CASSLAPGLATDTQYF
TRBJ2-3	TRBV20-1	NA	NA	TGCAGTGCTAACCTCCAGGGAGCAGATACGCAGTATTTT	CSANLQGADTQYF
TRBJ1-2	TRBV6-1	many	NA	TGTGCCAGCATTAGGGGGGCAGGGGAAGACTATGGCTACACCTTC	CASIRGAGEDYGYTF
TRBJ1-6	TRBV20-1	many	NA	TGCAGTGCTAGAGACAGGGGTAATTCACCCCTCCACTTT	CSARDRGNSPLHF
TRBJ2-1	TRBV29-1	many	TRBD2	TGCAGCGTTGAGTCGGGCCGGGGGGAATCCTACAATGAGCAGTTCTTC	CSVESGRGESYNEQFF
TRBJ1-2	TRBV7-9	few	TRBD1	TGTGCCAGCAGCTTAGGCCGGCGGACAGGGGGTCGGGTCGATGGCTACACCTTC	CASSLGRRTGGRVDGYTF
TRBJ1-6	TRBV7-2	many	NA	TGTGCCAGCAGCCCTATGGGGCGGTATTCACCCCTCCACTTT	CASSPMGRYSPLHF
TRBJ2-1	TRBV10-3	many	NA	TGTGCCATCAGTGAGTCCCCGGGGCACTACAATGAGCAGTTCTTC	CAISESPGHYNEQFF
TRBJ1-6	TRBV5-1	many	NA	TGCGCCAGCAGCTGGACCGGGACGGCGAATTCACCCCTCCACTTT	CASSWTGTANSPLHF
TRBJ2-3	TRBV27	many	NA	TGTGCCAGCAGGTTAAACAGGGTGGACACAGATACGCAGTATTTT	CASRLNRVDTDTQYF
TRBJ2-1	TRBV5-4	medium-sized	NA	TGTGCCAGCAGCTTGGTGGGCCACGTTAACAATGAGCAGTTCTTC	CASSLVGHVNNEQFF
TRBJ2-7	TRBV5-1	many	NA	TGCGCCAGCAGCTCGCAAAGCTCCTACGAGCAGTACTTC	CASSSQSSYEQYF
TRBJ1-6	TRBV4-1	many	NA	TGCGCCAGCAGCCAAGCCCAAGGCAACTCACCCCTCCACTTT	CASSQAQGNSPLHF
TRBJ2-7	TRBV7-9	many	NA	TGTGCCAGCAGCGTCAGCTACGAGCAGTACTTC	CASSVSYEQYF
TRBJ2-1	TRBV12-3/TRBV12-4	many	TRBD1	TGTGCCAGCAGTGGAGACGGGGACAGCTACAATGAGCAGTTCTTC	CASSGDGDSYNEQFF
TRBJ1-4	TRBV15	few	NA	TGTGCCACCAGCAAAAATAAAAAACTGTTTTTT	CATSKNKKLFF
TRBJ1-2	TRBV20-1	many	TRBD1	TGCAGTGCTGGACAGGGGAGGTATGGCTACACCTTC	CSAGQGRYGYTF
TRBJ1-3	TRBV12-3/TRBV12-4	many	NA	TGTGCCAGCAGCTTAGCAGCAGCGGCCACCATATATTTT	CASSLAAAATIYF
TRBJ2-1	TRBV29-1	many	NA	TGCAGCGTTGAAGAATGGGGGAAGCCCCTCTACAATGAGCAGTTCTTC	CSVEEWGKPLYNEQFF
TRBJ1-1	TRBV12-3/TRBV12-4	many	NA	TGTGCCAGCAGTTTACTCCCCTGGGAAGCTTTCTTT	CASSLLPWEAFF